This T cell receptor (beta chain) stems from a study of cytomegalovirus exposure and HLA in healthy donors. Regarding the study as a whole: An ancestry cluster, one associated with Asian ancestry, reportedly showed fewer N-insertions than the approximately 700-donor mean in a later analysis. It was likely that a cluster of highly shared sequence variants was a sequencing artifact.

The CDR3 contains 15 residues. Germline V CDR1 and CDR2: MNHNS, SASEGT. Trimming took 6 bases from V and 5 from J, leaving 17 bases between them. The donors, nominally healthy at sampling, likely had unrecorded immune exposures. PCR involved 60 Vbeta and 13 Jbeta primers. As processed by the authors: Roughly 9.9 million shared chains were among the roughly 80 million unique TCR beta chains that a later analysis counted. Data came from immunoSEQ multiplex PCR; TCRdb stores just in-frame clones and leaves some out. V and J calls and clone size are given by that table; D and trimming were obtained from the DNA. The profile shows around 110,000 clones, 55% to 65% of them singletons. To note about this clone: Its antigen is currently unknown.

Sequencing was performed on PBMCs. The TCR comes from a woman between 40 and 55 years old in good health and CMV-seropositive. V is TRBV6-1 and J is TRBJ2-1; D uncertain. The CDR3 coding sequence is TGTGCCAGCAGCATTACCCGTTGGAGAAACAATGAGCAGTTCTTC. Translating gives CASSITRWRNNEQFF.